The 22 T cell receptor beta chains below were found in one sample sequenced in a study of blood T cell repertoires in COVID-19 (dated by TCRdb to between 2020 and 2021). The library relied on the immunoSEQ multiplex PCR assay. TCRdb mirrors the immuneACCESS table, restricted to in-frame sequences. Some clones are absent from its copies; in checked studies, under half trace to an unresolved V gene, and the reason for the others is unknown. The table for this sample lists tens of thousands of clones; approximately 80% of them were counted only once. In total, the top ten clones hold over 6% of the sample. Material for sequencing was peripheral blood. These receptors all come from a man in his 70s with acute or convalescent COVID-19.

J is TRBJ2-7 and V is TRBV24-1; D not certain. V was shortened by 4 bases and J by 4 bases, with 4 bases between the two germline ends. The V gene's germline CDR1 is KGHDR and CDR2 SFDVKD. The CDR3 is 11 residues long. CDR3 nucleotides: TGTGCCACCAGTGACGGGTACGAGCAGTACGTC. As protein: CATSDGYEQYV.

The chain uses TRBV6-5 and TRBJ1-2, with 8 bases that match TRBD1. The germline V gene has CDR1 MNHEY and CDR2 SVGAGI. The CDR3 is made up of 15 amino acids. After removal of 6 bases from V and 0 bases from J, the junction contained 6 bases not matched to a gene. This CDR3 is CASSRGQASNYGYTF. The CDR3 DNA reads as TGTGCCAGCAGCCGGGGACAGGCCTCTAACTATGGCTACACCTTC.

The table lists this clone with many counts. V usage is TRBV2 and J usage is TRBJ1-1; possible D gene TRBD1, 6 bases. This CDR3 region has 15 residues. Trimming took 8 bases from V and 5 from J, leaving 21 bases between them. Looked up from germline, CDR1 is SNHLY and CDR2 is FYNNEI. Here the CDR3 reads CASYRVGQSRTEAFF. DNA for the CDR3: TGTGCCAGCTATCGAGTTGGACAGTCCCGTACTGAAGCTTTCTTT. Complete variable domain (other parts from reference TRBV2 and TRBJ1-1): EPEVTQTPSHQVTQMGQEVILRCVPISNHLYFYWYRQILGQKVEFLVSFYNNEISEKSEIFDDQFSVERPDGSNFTLKIRSTKLEDSAMYFCASYRVGQSRTEAFFGQGTRLTVV.

The chain carries TRBV19 and TRBJ1-1; 10 positions agree with TRBD1. V shed 2 bases, J shed 1 base, and the junction held 7 bases outside the gene matches. Germline V CDR1 and CDR2: LNHDA, SQIVND (reference sequence). This CDR3 contains 17 residues. The CDR3 DNA reads as TGTGCCAGTAGTATAAAGCTGGACAGGGGGGAGAACACTGAAGCTTTCTTT. This sequence encodes CASSIKLDRGENTEAFF.

This chain connects TRBV11-2 to TRBJ2-1; a possible D gene is TRBD2 (6 bases). The V and J ends lost 5 bases and 3 bases respectively, with 11 bases between them. The CDR3 is 14 residues long. CDR1 and CDR2 from the germline V gene are SGHAT and FQNNGV. The CDR3 spells CASSVQGLYNEQFF. In DNA, the CDR3 is TGTGCCAGCAGCGTCCAGGGACTCTACAATGAGCAGTTCTTC.

The chain is built from TRBV9 and TRBJ2-1; tentatively, D is TRBD2 (6 bases). V lost 2 bases, J lost 8 bases, and 14 bases lay in between. The CDR3 is 14 amino acids. Per the germline V gene, CDR1 is SGDLS and CDR2 is YYNGEE. The CDR3: CASSVGTAGYEQFF. The CDR3 coding sequence is TGTGCCAGCAGCGTCGGTACCGCGGGATATGAGCAGTTCTTC.

This clone was detected only a few times. The rearrangement joins TRBV2 to TRBJ1-1; D perhaps matches TRBD1 (6 bases). The V end was cut by 6 bases, the J end by 4 bases, with 12 bases between. The CDR3 is 13 amino acids. Germline lookup yields CDR1 SNHLY and CDR2 FYNNEI. CDR3 sequence reads: CASSTGRGTEAFF. The CDR3 coding sequence is TGTGCCAGCAGCACAGGGAGAGGCACTGAAGCTTTCTTT. The whole variable domain, remainder taken from reference TRBV2 and TRBJ1-1, is EPEVTQTPSHQVTQMGQEVILRCVPISNHLYFYWYRQILGQKVEFLVSFYNNEISEKSEIFDDQFSVERPDGSNFTLKIRSTKLEDSAMYFCASSTGRGTEAFFGQGTRLTVV.

The chain links TRBV2 to TRBJ1-1; D possibly corresponds to TRBD1 (6 bases). CDR1 is SNHLY and CDR2 is FYNNEI in the germline V gene. V was clipped by 6 bases and J by 5 bases, with 10 bases between them. The CDR3 is 12 residues long. CDR3 residues: CASSRGKTEAFF. The CDR3 bases are TGTGCCAGCAGCAGGGGAAAAACTGAAGCTTTCTTT.

This clone appeared a few times. The chain combines TRBV5-6 with TRBJ1-5; 7 bases fit TRBD1. The junction had 6 bases not matched to a gene; V was cut back by 3 bases and J by 6 bases. Germline CDR1 is SGHDT and CDR2 is YYEEEE. This CDR3 contains 14 residues. The CDR3 DNA follows: TGTGCCAGCAGCTGGCAGGGGGAAGGTCAGCCCCAGCATTTT. This codes for CASSWQGEGQPQHF.

The V gene is TRBV29-1, the J gene TRBJ2-2; D call uncertain. The germline CDR1 and CDR2 sequences are SQVTM and ANQGSEA. This CDR3 has 12 residues. Trimming cost V 5 bases and J 4 bases, with 8 bases left between them. The CDR3 DNA reads TGCAGCGTTTCACTCCCCACCGGGGAGCTGTTTTTT. Its protein product is CSVSLPTGELFF.

This chain links TRBV2 with TRBJ1-1, with 7 bases identical to TRBD1. There are 16 residues in the CDR3. The ends lost 7 bases at V and 4 bases at J; junction bases unmatched: 15. Germline assignment: CDR1 SNHLY and CDR2 FYNNEI. The CDR3 nucleotides read TGTGCCAGCATAGAGGGGGCCGCGCAAGGAACCACTGAAGCTTTCTTT. This gives the protein CASIEGAAQGTTEAFF.

In this sample, this clone turned up once. The rearrangement uses TRBV27 and TRBJ2-7; unclear D gene. Germline V gene data show CDR1 as MNHEY and CDR2 as SMNVEV (reference sequence). CDR3 length equals 16 residues. V lost 6 bases, J lost 3 bases, and 21 bases lay in between. Written as DNA, the CDR3 is TGTGCCAGCAGAGACCCCTCTAGGCACCCCTTCTACGAGCAGTACTTC. This gives the protein CASRDPSRHPFYEQYF.

The chain is built from TRBV5-1 and TRBJ1-3, with D tentatively TRBD1 (6 bases). The V and J ends lost 1 base and 7 bases respectively, with 15 bases between them. The CDR3 sequence is 15 residues long. Looked up from germline, CDR1 is SGHRS and CDR2 is YFSETQ. The CDR3 DNA reads TGCGCCAGCAGCTTGACAGGGACGCCCGCGAACACCATATATTTT. Its translation: CASSLTGTPANTIYF.

The chain couples TRBV7-3 to TRBJ2-3; unclear D gene. The germline V gene has CDR1 SGHTA and CDR2 FQGTGA. The CDR3 consists of 13 residues. The V and J ends lost 1 base and 4 bases respectively, with 6 bases between them. The CDR3 loop is CASSLNSPDTQYF. In DNA, the CDR3 is TGTGCCAGCAGCTTAAACTCACCAGATACGCAGTATTTT.

The chain is built from TRBV27 and TRBJ2-1, with a tentative D call TRBD2 (7 bases). This CDR3 has 15 amino acids. Germline loops: CDR1 MNHEY, CDR2 SMNVEV (reference sequence). The V gene lost 2 bases and the J gene lost 6 bases, with 14 bases spanning the gap. The CDR3: CASSLVFGGLNEQFF. The CDR3 nucleotides read TGTGCCAGCAGTTTAGTGTTCGGGGGGCTCAATGAGCAGTTCTTC.

The CDR3 DNA sequence: TGTGCCAGCAGCCGGGGACAGGGGGAGAACGAAAAACTGTTTTTT. Residues: CASSRGQGENEKLFF. V gene TRBV6-5 combines with J gene TRBJ1-4; 11 bases match TRBD1. V shed 6 bases and J 8 bases; nucleotides not matched to a gene: 8. The CDR3 runs 15 residues. CDR1 is MNHEY and CDR2 is SVGAGI in the germline V gene.

V is TRBV10-3 and J is TRBJ1-2; D is perhaps TRBD1 (6 bases). CDR1 is ENHRY and CDR2 is SYGVKD in the germline V gene. The V gene lost 3 bases and the J gene lost 5 bases, with 7 bases spanning the gap. This CDR3 is 12 amino acids long. CDR3 loop: CAISDGQYGYTF. DNA for the CDR3: TGTGCCATCAGTGACGGACAGTATGGCTACACCTTC.

This chain joins TRBV6-6 and TRBJ1-5; 7 bases are a match to TRBD1. The trim removed 4 bases at V and 1 base at J, leaving 4 bases unmatched. The CDR3 runs to 15 residues. Germline assignment: CDR1 MNHNY and CDR2 SVGAGI (reference sequence). In DNA, the CDR3 is TGTGCCAGCAGTTTCGGGACAGCAAGCAATCAGCCCCAGCATTTT. This encodes CASSFGTASNQPQHF.

V gene TRBV3-1 (or the pseudogene TRBV3-2) combines with J gene TRBJ1-2; no clear D. Germline lookup yields CDR1 LGHDT and CDR2 YNNKEL (reference sequence). This CDR3 comprises 14 residues. V was clipped by 1 base and J by 4 bases, with 10 bases between them. The CDR3 DNA is TGTGCCAGCAGCCAAGGGCAGGCCTCCTATGGCTACACCTTC. Its translation: CASSQGQASYGYTF.

The rearrangement joins TRBV19 to TRBJ1-2; D remains unclear. Trimming left V 4 bases short and J 0 bases short, with 12 bases between. The CDR3 extends over 15 amino acids. Germline CDR1 reads LNHDA; CDR2 reads SQIVND (reference sequence). CDR3 loop: CASSTRAVANYGYTF. CDR3 nucleotide sequence: TGTGCCAGTAGTACCCGAGCCGTAGCTAACTATGGCTACACCTTC.

The chain employs TRBV13 and TRBJ2-5, with TRBD1 matching 7 bases. Germline V lookup: CDR1 PRHDT, CDR2 FYEKMQ (reference sequence). V was pared by 5 bases and J by 5 bases, with 11 bases of the junction left unmatched. There are 15 residues in the CDR3. CDR3 loop: CASSQLRDSKETQYF. CDR3 DNA: TGTGCCAGCAGCCAGCTCCGGGACAGCAAGGAGACCCAGTACTTC.

The sample holds one count of this clone. This chain uses TRBV5-1 with TRBJ2-1; 8 bases match TRBD2. Trimming at V came to 4 bases and at J to 7 bases, leaving 13 bases not matched to a gene. This CDR3 has 16 residues. Germline-derived CDR1 and CDR2 are SGHRS and YFSETQ. This CDR3 reads CASSLVTGGAGNEQFF. The CDR3 DNA reads TGCGCCAGCAGCCTCGTAACGGGGGGGGCGGGAAATGAGCAGTTCTTC.